What follows describes a single T cell receptor (beta chain). The antigen is undetermined. Described time point: week 35, safety follow-up. Vaccine doses each comprised 300 ug of mutant IDH1 20-mer peptide, with topical imiquimod. V dropped 1 base and J dropped 3; count of bases not matched to a gene: 3. This CDR3 region has 15 residues. Germline CDR1 SGHNT, CDR2 YYREEE (reference sequence). This entry belongs to a study of a mutant IDH1 vaccine in newly diagnosed glioma. Study summary: The therapy given earlier, which was standard therapy, consisted of radiotherapy, temozolomide, or both, and most of the patients received both. Whole-study results and caveats: Induction of immune responses by the vaccine occurred in about 93% of patients.

Assay used: immunoSEQ multiplex PCR; TCRdb lists only in-frame clones, some missing. The sample contains about 58,000 clones, about four fifths of which appear only once. This receptor was obtained from a middle-aged man with glioma. This specimen consisted of PBMCs, obtained from a glioma patient whose treatment included an IDH1 peptide vaccine. The chain links TRBV5-4 to TRBJ2-3; 9 bases line up with TRBD1. CDR3 protein: CASSLLGQGTDTQYF. The DNA of the CDR3 is TGTGCCAGCAGCTTGTTGGGACAGGGAACAGATACGCAGTATTTT.